Reported below is one T cell receptor (beta chain). This sample is part of a study of T cell changes during pregnancy in multiple sclerosis. The ends were cut back, 3 bases at V and 3 bases at J, with 8 bases in the middle. The CDR3 extends over 13 amino acids. CDR1 is MNHEY and CDR2 is SVGAGI in the germline V gene. TCRdb's table, derived via immunoSEQ multiplex PCR, lists solely in-frame clones and lacks some. The sample lists 85,000 to 100,000 clones, 90% to 95% occurring once. Here the sequenced sample was peripheral blood, taken after pregnancy. The receptor was derived from a female donor with multiple sclerosis, enrolled in a pregnancy study. This chain uses TRBV6-5 with TRBJ1-1; no definite D call. In DNA, the CDR3 is TGTGCCAGCAGTTATGGCGGGCACACTGAAGCTTTCTTT. Residues: CASSYGGHTEAFF.